The 18 T cell receptor beta chains below all came from one sample that was sequenced in a study of blood T cells in healthy people across ages. A second about 7 to 11 cycle PCR used barcoded and J-beta primers. Via MiXCR, TCRdb re-called the 5' RACE reads, giving one row per CDR3 protein. The repertoire consists of more than 500,000 distinct CDR3 sequences, with 25% to 30% occurring once and the leading ten covering 15% to 20%. Source material: blood. The source of these receptors is a woman in her sixties or seventies in good health.

V and J are TRBV9 and TRBJ2-5; 11 bases line up with TRBD2. The CDR3 loop spans 18 amino acids. J was trimmed by 4 bases and V by 3 bases; bases with no gene match: 14. Germline V gene lookup returns CDR1 SGDLS and CDR2 YYNGEE. CDR3 region: CASSESLAGGPSRETQYF. CDR3 nucleotide sequence: TGTGCCAGCAGCGAAAGTCTAGCGGGGGGCCCCAGTAGAGAGACCCAGTACTTC.

The chain has TRBV6-6 and TRBJ2-2; a possible D gene is TRBD1 (7 bases). The CDR3 is 14 residues long. V dropped 6 bases and J dropped 2 bases, with 10 bases sitting between them. Looked up from germline, CDR1 is MNHNY and CDR2 is SVGAGI (reference sequence). CDR3 sequence reads: CASREGANTGELFF. The CDR3 nucleotides read TGTGCCAGCAGGGAGGGGGCCAACACCGGGGAGCTGTTTTTT.

This clonotype turned up a few times. The chain is built from TRBV12-3 or TRBV12-4 and TRBJ1-2; the D is unclear. V was shortened by 6 bases and J by 3 bases, with 17 bases between the two germline ends. This CDR3 has 15 residues. DNA for the CDR3: TGTGCCAGCAGCCGAAAGAAGGCTGGGGACTATGGCTACACCTTC. This gives the protein CASSRKKAGDYGYTF.

This chain connects TRBV9 to TRBJ2-2; TRBD1 matches 8 bases. V was pared by 4 bases and J by 6 bases, with 11 bases of the junction left unmatched. There are 16 residues in the CDR3. Germline lookup yields CDR1 SGDLS and CDR2 YYNGEE. Here the CDR3 reads CASSPAGGSIPGELFF. The CDR3 nucleotides are TGTGCCAGCAGCCCCGCAGGGGGCAGCATCCCCGGGGAGCTGTTTTTT.

This clonotype was seen only once. The chain couples TRBV7-2 to TRBJ2-5; 14 positions match TRBD2. V shed 2 bases, J shed 5 bases, and the junction held 7 bases outside the gene matches. Germline lookup yields CDR1 SGHTA and CDR2 FQGNSA. The length of the CDR3 is 17 residues. This CDR3 is CASSLQTSGRGLETQYF. The CDR3 DNA is TGTGCCAGCAGCTTACAGACTAGCGGGAGGGGATTGGAGACCCAGTACTTC.

This clonotype has just one count. The J gene is TRBJ1-2, the V gene TRBV4-1; 9 nucleotides match TRBD1. The CDR3 spans 15 residues. Germline CDR1 is MGHRA and CDR2 is YSYEKL. Trimming at V came to 2 bases and at J to 6 bases, leaving 7 bases not matched to a gene. CDR3 sequence (DNA): TGCGCCAGCAGCCAAACGGGACAGGGAAGAAATGGCTACACCTTC. Its translation is CASSQTGQGRNGYTF.

In this sample, this clonotype turned up a few times. The V call is TRBV29-1, the J call TRBJ2-3; unclear D gene. Germline values: CDR1 SQVTM, CDR2 ANQGSEA. V was trimmed by 8 bases and J by 3 bases, leaving 12 bases between them. The CDR3 runs to 12 residues. DNA for the CDR3: TGCAGCACGACGCAGTGGACAGATACGCAGTATTTT. Translated, it gives CSTTQWTDTQYF.

The table lists this clonotype with a few counts. DNA for the CDR3: TGCAGTGCTAGTGCGACGATCCTATCCTACAATGAGCAGTTCTTC. It yields the protein CSASATILSYNEQFF. The V call is TRBV20-1, the J call TRBJ2-1; D is unresolved. This CDR3 is 15 amino acids long. V lost 3 bases and J 1 base, leaving 13 bases between the germline ends. Germline V gene sequence: CDR1 DFQATT, CDR2 SNEGSKA (reference sequence).

The chain recombines TRBV5-1 with TRBJ1-4; 9 bases agree with TRBD1. Germline V gene data show CDR1 as SGHRS and CDR2 as YFSETQ. The CDR3 consists of 15 residues. Germline trimming cut 3 bases from V and 5 bases from J; bases unmatched to any gene: 5. The CDR3 sequence: CASSSGQGPNEKLFF. In DNA, the CDR3 is TGCGCCAGCAGCTCGGGACAGGGCCCAAATGAAAAACTGTTTTTT.

V gene TRBV10-3 combines with J gene TRBJ2-1; a possible D gene is TRBD1 (5 bases). The ends were cut back, 11 bases at V and 12 bases at J, with 29 bases in the middle. This CDR3 comprises 15 residues. The V gene's germline CDR1 is ENHRY and CDR2 SYGVKD. The CDR3 protein is CAVKGQGLVSVGQFF. The CDR3 nucleotides read TGTGCCGTAAAGGGGCAGGGCCTGGTGTCGGTTGGGCAGTTCTTC.

This clonotype was picked up many times. The chain combines TRBV7-9 with TRBJ1-6, with D unresolved. Germline V gene sequence: CDR1 SEHNR, CDR2 FQNEAQ (reference sequence). The ends were cut back, 4 bases at V and 8 bases at J, with 6 bases in the middle. The CDR3 consists of 12 residues. The CDR3 DNA follows: TGTGCCAGCAGCTCCAGTGATTCACCCCTCCACTTT. It is translated as CASSSSDSPLHF.

V and J are TRBV5-5 and TRBJ2-4; the match to TRBD2 covers 11 bases. J was trimmed by 0 bases and V by 4 bases; bases with no gene match: 6. The CDR3 extends over 17 amino acids. The V gene's germline CDR1 is SGHKS and CDR2 YYEKEE (reference sequence). The CDR3 here is CASSPGLAALAKNIQYF. CDR3 nucleotides: TGTGCCAGCAGCCCGGGACTAGCGGCCCTAGCCAAAAACATTCAGTACTTC.

This clonotype was detected only a few times. V usage is TRBV15 and J usage is TRBJ2-5; D is ambiguous. Germline loops: CDR1 LNHNV, CDR2 YYDKDF (reference sequence). V was clipped by 1 base and J by 1 base, with 7 bases between them. The CDR3 runs to 14 residues. The CDR3 DNA reads as TGTGCCACCAGCAGAGGTCAGCCCCAAGAGACCCAGTACTTC. Translating it yields CATSRGQPQETQYF.

Turning to this clonotype: Since no conserved phenylalanine or tryptophan closes the CDR3, a read error is the likely cause. V gene TRBV11-2 combines with J gene TRBJ2-1, with unresolved D. The assigned J gene may be wrong: the sequence end matches TRBJ2-5 better. The CDR3 covers 14 residues. Germline values: CDR1 SGHAT, CDR2 FQNNGV. The CDR3 nucleotides read TGTGCCAGCAGCCTTTACCGGGACCAAGAGACCCAGTACCTC. Protein product: CASSLYRDQETQYL.

The J gene is TRBJ1-2, the V gene TRBV20-1; 8 nucleotides align to TRBD1. The V gene's germline CDR1 is DFQATT and CDR2 SNEGSKA (reference sequence). CDR3 size: 11 residues. V lost 4 bases to trimming and J lost 8 bases; unmatched junction nucleotides: 3. CDR3 region: CSATGGRGYTF. CDR3 bases: TGCAGTGCTACAGGGGGCCGCGGCTACACCTTC.

V and J are TRBV11-2 and TRBJ1-1; D unresolved. Trimming left V 0 bases short and J 4 bases short, with 15 bases between. CDR1 is SGHAT and CDR2 is FQNNGV in the germline V gene. The CDR3 runs 16 residues. The CDR3 spells CASSLDAHGGGTEAFF. The CDR3 nucleotides are TGTGCCAGCAGCTTAGATGCCCATGGAGGCGGCACTGAAGCTTTCTTT.

The DNA of the CDR3 is TGCAGTGCTACTCCTTTTGGGACAGCTAGCTCCTACGAGCAGTACTTC. This sequence encodes CSATPFGTASSYEQYF. The chain links TRBV20-1 to TRBJ2-7, with 7 bases fitting TRBD1. V was pared by 4 bases and J by 0 bases, with 12 bases of the junction left unmatched. CDR3 length equals 16 residues. CDR1 and CDR2 from the germline V gene are DFQATT and SNEGSKA (reference sequence).

Only a few counts were recorded for this clonotype. This chain connects TRBV9 to TRBJ1-2; D unresolved. This CDR3 has 15 residues. Trimming shortened V by 0 bases and J by 0 bases, and 9 bases separated the two germline ends. Germline CDR1 reads SGDLS; CDR2 reads YYNGEE. The CDR3 bases are TGTGCCAGCAGCGTAGGGGTTGGAGCTAACTATGGCTACACCTTC. This codes for CASSVGVGANYGYTF. The entire variable domain, with the rest obtained from reference TRBV9 and TRBJ1-2, is as follows: DSGVTQTPKHLITATGQRVTLRCSPRSGDLSVYWYQQSLDQGLQFLIQYYNGEERAKGNILERFSAQQFPDLHSELNLSSLELGDSALYFCASSVGVGANYGYTFGSGTRLTVV.